A single sample gave rise to the 3 T cell receptor beta chains below, sequenced in a study of blood T cell repertoires in COVID-19. Generated by immunoSEQ multiplex PCR, the TCRdb table keeps only in-frame clones and is missing some. In the table there are fewer than 70,000 clones, over 70% of which are singletons. The sample consisted of peripheral blood. All receptors derive from a human donor in a cohort sampled during active COVID-19.

This clone occurred once. V is TRBV7-9 and J is TRBJ1-1; D not certain. The CDR3 runs 18 residues. Trimming removed 4 bases at V and 0 bases at J, with 21 bases between. Germline values: CDR1 SEHNR, CDR2 FQNEAQ (reference sequence). The CDR3 DNA follows: TGTGCCAGCAGCTCCGGAGAGGGAAATGAGGCAATGAACACTGAAGCTTTCTTT. As protein: CASSSGEGNEAMNTEAFF.

The chain uses TRBV9 and TRBJ1-2, with 7 nucleotides matching TRBD1. Germline CDR1 is SGDLS and CDR2 is YYNGEE. With 3 bases clipped from V and 0 bases from J, the junction kept 11 bases outside the gene matches. This CDR3 has 17 residues. DNA for the CDR3: TGTGCCAGCAGCGCCCGACAGGGATTGGGGACTAACTATGGCTACACCTTC. It translates to CASSARQGLGTNYGYTF.

This chain uses TRBV25-1 with TRBJ2-7; D ambiguous. Germline loops: CDR1 MGHDK, CDR2 SYGVNS. The CDR3 consists of 12 residues. V shed 0 bases and J shed 3 bases, with 3 bases lying between them. CDR3: CASSEYSYEQYF. CDR3 DNA: TGTGCCAGCAGTGAATACAGCTACGAGCAGTACTTC.